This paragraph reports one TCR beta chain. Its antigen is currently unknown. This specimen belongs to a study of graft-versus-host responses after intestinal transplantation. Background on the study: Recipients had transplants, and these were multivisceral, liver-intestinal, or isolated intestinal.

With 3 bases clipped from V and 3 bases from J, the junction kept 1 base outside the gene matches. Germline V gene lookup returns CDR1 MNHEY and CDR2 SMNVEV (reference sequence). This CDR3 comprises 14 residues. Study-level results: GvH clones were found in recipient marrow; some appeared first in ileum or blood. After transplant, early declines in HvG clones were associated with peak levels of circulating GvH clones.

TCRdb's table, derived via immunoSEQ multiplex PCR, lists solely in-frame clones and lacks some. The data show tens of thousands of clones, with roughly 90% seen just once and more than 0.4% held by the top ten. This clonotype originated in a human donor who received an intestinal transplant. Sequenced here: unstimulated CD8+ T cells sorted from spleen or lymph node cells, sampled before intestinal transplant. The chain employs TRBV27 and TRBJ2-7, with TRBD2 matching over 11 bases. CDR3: CASSFGTSGYEQYF. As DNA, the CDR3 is TGTGCCAGCAGTTTCGGGACTAGCGGCTACGAGCAGTACTTC.